These T cell receptor beta chains were read from a single sample in a study of Graves' ophthalmopathy and Graves' hyperthyroidism. TCRdb analysed the multiplex PCR reads with MiXCR anew, one entry per CDR3 protein. Of over a million distinct CDR3 sequences detected, less than 45% appear once; the ten largest clones hold approximately 12%. The specimen sequenced was peripheral blood or thyroid tissue (not recorded which). The source is an adult man with Graves' hyperthyroidism. The CDR3 runs from the conserved cysteine through the conserved F or W. A D gene is named only where the DNA matches it firmly. Size tells how often a clone was seen (once, few, many) or the class of an expanded clone, and some rows leave it out.

D gene: -; J gene: TRBJ1-5; clone size: -; CDR3 length: 15; V gene: TRBV19; CDR3 protein: CASTRRGTVNQPQHF; CDR3 DNA: TGTGCCAGTACGAGGCGGGGTACGGTAAATCAGCCCCAGCATTTT
D gene: TRBD1; J gene: TRBJ1-6; clone size: -; CDR3 length: 15; V gene: TRBV5-4; CDR3 protein: CASSWGWGQGTPLHF; CDR3 DNA: TGTGCCAGCAGCTGGGGGTGGGGACAGGGGACACCCCTCCACTTT
D gene: -; J gene: TRBJ1-5; clone size: many; CDR3 length: 15; V gene: TRBV2; CDR3 protein: CASGGRTVRNQPQHF; CDR3 DNA: TGTGCCAGCGGGGGGAGGACAGTTAGAAATCAGCCCCAGCATTTT
D gene: -; J gene: TRBJ1-5; clone size: -; CDR3 length: 13; V gene: TRBV4-1; CDR3 protein: CASSQGDDQPQHF; CDR3 DNA: TGCGCCAGCAGCCAAGGGGACGATCAGCCCCAGCATTTT
D gene: -; J gene: TRBJ2-5; clone size: -; CDR3 length: 16; V gene: TRBV7-3; CDR3 protein: CASSWGRRWGQETQYF; CDR3 DNA: TGTGCCAGCAGCTGGGGGAGGCGCTGGGGCCAAGAGACCCAGTACTTC
D gene: -; J gene: TRBJ2-5; clone size: -; CDR3 length: 15; V gene: TRBV5-6; CDR3 protein: CASSPRARTSRTQYF; CDR3 DNA: TGTGCCAGCAGCCCGCGCGCGCGGACTTCCCGTACCCAGTACTTC
D gene: -; J gene: TRBJ1-1; clone size: few; CDR3 length: 12; V gene: TRBV20-1; CDR3 protein: CSATDTGNEAFF; CDR3 DNA: TGCAGTGCTACCGACACCGGCAACGAAGCTTTCTTT
D gene: -; J gene: TRBJ2-2; clone size: many; CDR3 length: 14; V gene: TRBV7-2; CDR3 protein: CASSLGGGTGELFF; CDR3 DNA: TGTGCCAGCAGCTTAGGGGGAGGCACCGGGGAGCTGTTTTTT
D gene: -; J gene: TRBJ2-2; clone size: few; CDR3 length: 13; V gene: TRBV20-1; CDR3 protein: CSAGTLNTGELFF; CDR3 DNA: TGCAGTGCTGGGACATTAAACACCGGGGAGCTGTTTTTT
D gene: -; J gene: TRBJ2-7; clone size: many; CDR3 length: 9; V gene: TRBV10-2; CDR3 protein: CASRTGQYF; CDR3 DNA: TGCGCCAGCAGGACTGGGCAGTACTTC
D gene: -; J gene: TRBJ1-3; clone size: -; CDR3 length: 14; V gene: TRBV2; CDR3 protein: CASSPDRTGNTIYF; CDR3 DNA: TGTGCCAGCAGTCCCGACAGGACTGGAAACACCATATATTTT
D gene: TRBD1; J gene: TRBJ1-2; clone size: -; CDR3 length: 16; V gene: TRBV4-1; CDR3 protein: CASSQDARGDNYGYTF; CDR3 DNA: TGTGCCAGCAGCCAAGATGCCAGGGGGGATAACTATGGCTACACCTTC
D gene: -; J gene: TRBJ2-7; clone size: many; CDR3 length: 16; V gene: TRBV7-8; CDR3 protein: CASSTKLGGGSYEQYF; CDR3 DNA: TGTGCCAGCAGCACGAAACTAGGGGGTGGGTCCTACGAGCAGTACTTC
D gene: -; J gene: TRBJ1-4; clone size: many; CDR3 length: 13; V gene: TRBV7-2; CDR3 protein: CASSSWGREKLFF; CDR3 DNA: TGTGCCAGCAGCTCGTGGGGCAGGGAAAAACTGTTTTTT
D gene: TRBD1; J gene: TRBJ2-3; clone size: -; CDR3 length: 15; V gene: TRBV15; CDR3 protein: CATSRDDRDTDTQYF; CDR3 DNA: TGTGCCACCAGCAGAGATGACAGGGACACAGATACGCAGTATTTT
D gene: -; J gene: TRBJ1-5; clone size: -; CDR3 length: 13; V gene: TRBV10-3; CDR3 protein: CAIRAGALQPQHF; CDR3 DNA: TGTGCCATCAGGGCGGGGGCTCTCCAGCCCCAGCATTTT
D gene: -; J gene: TRBJ1-1; clone size: many; CDR3 length: 10; V gene: TRBV2; CDR3 protein: CASRNTEAFF; CDR3 DNA: TGTGCCAGCAGGAACACTGAAGCTTTCTTT
D gene: TRBD1; J gene: TRBJ2-5; clone size: few; CDR3 length: 14; V gene: TRBV30; CDR3 protein: CAWSVWTGSETQYF; CDR3 DNA: TGTGCCTGGAGTGTGTGGACAGGGTCAGAGACCCAGTACTTC
D gene: -; J gene: TRBJ1-2; clone size: few; CDR3 length: 14; V gene: TRBV7-9; CDR3 protein: CASSPDGPNYGYTF; CDR3 DNA: TGTGCCAGCAGCCCTGACGGACCAAACTATGGCTACACCTTC
D gene: -; J gene: TRBJ2-7; clone size: -; CDR3 length: 15; V gene: TRBV4-1; CDR3 protein: CASSQEKQGFYEQYF; CDR3 DNA: TGCGCCAGCAGCCAAGAGAAGCAGGGGTTCTACGAGCAGTACTTC
D gene: TRBD1; J gene: TRBJ1-2; clone size: -; CDR3 length: 17; V gene: TRBV6-2/TRBV6-3; CDR3 protein: CASKKGTGTRLNYGYTF; CDR3 DNA: TGTGCCAGCAAAAAAGGGACAGGGACTAGACTCAACTATGGCTACACCTTC
D gene: TRBD1; J gene: TRBJ1-2; clone size: few; CDR3 length: 13; V gene: TRBV10-3; CDR3 protein: CAISTWDSNGYTF; CDR3 DNA: TGTGCCATCAGTACATGGGACAGTAATGGCTACACCTTC
D gene: -; J gene: TRBJ2-6; clone size: few; CDR3 length: 17; V gene: TRBV12-3/TRBV12-4; CDR3 protein: CASSLRAGATGANVLTF; CDR3 DNA: TGTGCCAGCAGTTTAAGGGCGGGGGCGACTGGGGCCAACGTCCTGACTTTC
D gene: -; J gene: TRBJ1-5; clone size: -; CDR3 length: 13; V gene: TRBV29-1; CDR3 protein: CSVETGSDQPQHF; CDR3 DNA: TGCAGCGTTGAAACAGGGTCCGATCAGCCCCAGCATTTT
D gene: TRBD1; J gene: TRBJ1-5; clone size: many; CDR3 length: 16; V gene: TRBV5-6; CDR3 protein: CASSLAAGQPNQPQHF; CDR3 DNA: TGTGCCAGCAGCTTGGCCGCGGGACAGCCCAATCAGCCCCAGCATTTT
D gene: -; J gene: TRBJ1-4; clone size: -; CDR3 length: 16; V gene: TRBV2; CDR3 protein: CASRAFGTPTNEKLFF; CDR3 DNA: TGTGCCAGCAGGGCCTTTGGGACACCAACTAATGAAAAACTGTTTTTT
D gene: TRBD1; J gene: TRBJ1-5; clone size: -; CDR3 length: 17; V gene: TRBV9; CDR3 protein: CASSARGTGNFNQPQHF; CDR3 DNA: TGTGCCAGCAGCGCAAGAGGGACAGGGAATTTCAATCAGCCCCAGCATTTT
D gene: -; J gene: TRBJ1-2; clone size: once; CDR3 length: 15; V gene: TRBV18; CDR3 protein: CASSRGRAINYGYTF; CDR3 DNA: TGTGCCAGCTCACGAGGAAGAGCGATTAACTATGGCTACACCTTC
D gene: TRBD1; J gene: TRBJ1-5; clone size: -; CDR3 length: 19; V gene: TRBV15; CDR3 protein: CATSRLAGTGRLSGQPQHF; CDR3 DNA: TGTGCCACCAGCAGATTAGCCGGGACAGGGAGGTTAAGCGGTCAGCCCCAGCATTTT
D gene: -; J gene: TRBJ2-6; clone size: -; CDR3 length: 16; V gene: TRBV10-2; CDR3 protein: CASSEPGLSGANVLTF; CDR3 DNA: TGCGCCAGCAGTGAGCCGGGCCTCTCTGGGGCCAACGTCCTGACTTTC
D gene: -; J gene: TRBJ2-5; clone size: -; CDR3 length: 15; V gene: TRBV25-1; CDR3 protein: CASSEAQGNNQPQYF; CDR3 DNA: TGTGCCAGCAGTGAAGCCCAGGGCAACAATCAGCCCCAGTACTTC
D gene: -; J gene: TRBJ1-3; clone size: -; CDR3 length: 15; V gene: TRBV7-2; CDR3 protein: CASSSDGLSGNTIYF; CDR3 DNA: TGTGCCAGCAGTTCGGACGGCCTCTCTGGAAACACCATATATTTT
D gene: TRBD1; J gene: TRBJ2-5; clone size: -; CDR3 length: 13; V gene: TRBV29-1; CDR3 protein: CSLLGQAQETQYF; CDR3 DNA: TGCAGCTTATTGGGACAGGCCCAAGAGACCCAGTACTTC
D gene: TRBD1; J gene: TRBJ1-4; clone size: -; CDR3 length: 14; V gene: TRBV6-5; CDR3 protein: CASRTGTGSDILFF; CDR3 DNA: TGTGCCAGCAGGACCGGGACAGGGTCAGATATACTGTTTTTT
D gene: -; J gene: TRBJ1-2; clone size: -; CDR3 length: 14; V gene: TRBV6-6; CDR3 protein: CASNPARSGYGYTF; CDR3 DNA: TGTGCCAGCAACCCTGCCCGGTCGGGCTATGGCTACACCTTC
D gene: -; J gene: TRBJ2-7; clone size: many; CDR3 length: 14; V gene: TRBV7-8; CDR3 protein: CASSPDRISYEQYF; CDR3 DNA: TGTGCCAGCAGCCCCGACAGGATTTCGTACGAGCAGTACTTC
D gene: TRBD1; J gene: TRBJ1-1; clone size: few; CDR3 length: 13; V gene: TRBV2; CDR3 protein: CASGTGPNTEAFF; CDR3 DNA: TGTGCCAGTGGGACAGGCCCTAACACTGAAGCTTTCTTT
D gene: -; J gene: TRBJ1-2; clone size: many; CDR3 length: 10; V gene: TRBV20-1; CDR3 protein: CSAFRDGYTF; CDR3 DNA: TGCAGTGCCTTTAGGGATGGCTACACCTTC
D gene: -; J gene: TRBJ1-3; clone size: -; CDR3 length: 13; V gene: TRBV29-1; CDR3 protein: CSVSIAGGNTIYF; CDR3 DNA: TGCAGCGTGAGCATAGCGGGAGGGAACACCATATATTTT
D gene: -; J gene: TRBJ2-7; clone size: many; CDR3 length: 16; V gene: TRBV15; CDR3 protein: CATSRGRGQHLYEQYF; CDR3 DNA: TGTGCCACCAGCAGAGGCAGGGGCCAACACCTCTACGAGCAGTACTTC
D gene: -; J gene: TRBJ2-2; clone size: many; CDR3 length: 12; V gene: TRBV29-1; CDR3 protein: CSVLANTGELFF; CDR3 DNA: TGCAGCGTTCTGGCGAACACCGGGGAGCTGTTTTTT
D gene: TRBD1; J gene: TRBJ1-1; clone size: -; CDR3 length: 17; V gene: TRBV11-2; CDR3 protein: CASSFRTGGTMNTEAFF; CDR3 DNA: TGTGCCAGCAGCTTTAGGACAGGGGGTACCATGAACACTGAAGCTTTCTTT
D gene: -; J gene: TRBJ2-7; clone size: many; CDR3 length: 14; V gene: TRBV12-3/TRBV12-4; CDR3 protein: CASRAGQGSYEQYF; CDR3 DNA: TGTGCCAGCAGGGCGGGGCAGGGATCCTACGAGCAGTACTTC
D gene: -; J gene: TRBJ1-4; clone size: few; CDR3 length: 11; V gene: TRBV3-1; CDR3 protein: CASSQDQKLFF; CDR3 DNA: TGTGCCAGCAGCCAAGACCAAAAACTGTTTTTT
D gene: -; J gene: TRBJ1-2; clone size: -; CDR3 length: 14; V gene: TRBV6-9; CDR3 protein: CASSYVWWGYGYTF; CDR3 DNA: TGTGCCAGCAGTTATGTCTGGTGGGGCTATGGCTACACCTTC
D gene: -; J gene: TRBJ1-1; clone size: few; CDR3 length: 13; V gene: TRBV28; CDR3 protein: CANREGWNTEAFF; CDR3 DNA: TGTGCCAACAGAGAGGGGTGGAACACTGAAGCTTTCTTT
D gene: -; J gene: TRBJ2-2; clone size: many; CDR3 length: 14; V gene: TRBV29-1; CDR3 protein: CSSQIGGNTGELFF; CDR3 DNA: TGCAGCTCTCAGATAGGGGGAAACACCGGGGAGCTGTTTTTT
D gene: TRBD1; J gene: TRBJ2-2; clone size: many; CDR3 length: 15; V gene: TRBV29-1; CDR3 protein: CSVEPRTGDAGELFF; CDR3 DNA: TGCAGCGTTGAACCTCGGACAGGGGACGCCGGGGAGCTGTTTTTT
D gene: -; J gene: TRBJ1-4; clone size: many; CDR3 length: 14; V gene: TRBV19; CDR3 protein: CASSFLGPNEKLFF; CDR3 DNA: TGTGCCAGTAGTTTTTTGGGACCTAATGAAAAACTGTTTTTT
D gene: -; J gene: TRBJ2-6; clone size: -; CDR3 length: 11; V gene: TRBV7-8; CDR3 protein: CASSSGRWLTF; CDR3 DNA: TGTGCCAGCAGCTCAGGGAGGTGGCTGACTTTC
D gene: TRBD2; J gene: TRBJ2-5; clone size: few; CDR3 length: 17; V gene: TRBV20-1; CDR3 protein: CSARYASGGLIQETQYF; CDR3 DNA: TGCAGTGCTAGATATGCTAGCGGGGGACTTATCCAAGAGACCCAGTACTTC
D gene: -; J gene: TRBJ2-7; clone size: -; CDR3 length: 15; V gene: TRBV6-5; CDR3 protein: CASSYRVGGAYEQYF; CDR3 DNA: TGTGCCAGCAGTTACCGCGTGGGGGGCGCCTACGAGCAGTACTTC
D gene: TRBD1; J gene: TRBJ1-5; clone size: many; CDR3 length: 13; V gene: TRBV10-3; CDR3 protein: CASRQGADQPQHF; CDR3 DNA: TGTGCCAGCCGACAGGGGGCCGATCAGCCCCAGCATTTT
D gene: -; J gene: TRBJ2-7; clone size: many; CDR3 length: 10; V gene: TRBV3-1; CDR3 protein: CASGSYEQYF; CDR3 DNA: TGTGCCAGCGGCTCCTACGAGCAGTACTTC